The next 6 T cell receptor beta chains were all read from a single sample in a study of technical replicates of blood from a few donors. The data were produced by immunoSEQ multiplex PCR, yet TCRdb's version contains in-frame clones alone and is incomplete. The sample carries about 81,000 clones, about 96% recorded once. The sequenced material came from T cells isolated from PBMCs. Every receptor here comes from a human donor in good health.

V gene TRBV6-5 combines with J gene TRBJ2-1; tentatively, D is TRBD1 (5 bases). CDR3 length: 13 residues. The V and J ends lost 6 bases and 8 bases respectively, with 14 bases between them. CDR1 is MNHEY and CDR2 is SVGAGI in the germline V gene. In nucleotides, the CDR3 is TGTGCCAGCAGCACCGGAAGGGGCGATGAGCAGTTCTTC. This gives the protein CASSTGRGDEQFF.

The genes are TRBV6-5 and TRBJ2-7, with TRBD1 matching over 7 bases. J lost 5 bases, V lost 10 bases, and 5 bases had no gene match. CDR1 and CDR2 (germline): MNHEY, SVGAGI. CDR3 length: 11 amino acids. This chain's CDR3 is CATLTGHEQYF. Here the CDR3 DNA reads TGTGCCACCCTGACAGGGCACGAGCAGTACTTC.

This clone appeared once. The chain combines TRBV4-1 with TRBJ2-7, with 8 bases fitting TRBD1. In germline, CDR1 is MGHRA, CDR2 YSYEKL. The CDR3 loop spans 16 amino acids. V lost 1 base to trimming and J lost 5 bases; unmatched junction nucleotides: 10. CDR3: CASSQGWQGASDEQYF. CDR3 nucleotide sequence: TGCGCCAGCAGCCAAGGCTGGCAGGGGGCTTCCGACGAGCAGTACTTC.

The table lists this clone with a count of one. In nucleotides, the CDR3 is TGTGCCAGCAGCGTAGATCTGGGCGGGGGCTACACCGGGGAGCTGTTTTTT. It translates to CASSVDLGGGYTGELFF. This rearrangement joins TRBV9 to TRBJ2-2, with TRBD2 as a possible D gene (7 bases). The CDR3 extends over 17 amino acids. V lost 0 bases to trimming and J lost 3 bases, with 15 bases between them. In germline, CDR1 is SGDLS, CDR2 YYNGEE.

This clone was detected only once. DNA of the CDR3: TGTGCCAGCAGCAAAGAAGGGGACGGCGGGATTCCCTACGAGCAGTACTTC. This encodes CASSKEGDGGIPYEQYF. The J gene is TRBJ2-7, the V gene TRBV21-1; TRBD2, the D gene given by the table, was not confirmed from the DNA. TRBV21-1 constitutes a pseudogene. The CDR3 loop spans 17 amino acids.

The rearrangement joins TRBV5-1 to TRBJ2-5; 10 bases are a match to TRBD1. Unmatched junction bases numbered 13, after V lost 4 bases and J lost 4 bases. The CDR3 totals 17 residues. The germline V gene has CDR1 SGHRS and CDR2 YFSETQ. CDR3 nucleotides: TGCGCCAGCAGCCCCCAGGCCGGGACAGGGGTGGTAGAGACCCAGTACTTC. It yields the protein CASSPQAGTGVVETQYF.